The T cell receptor beta chain under discussion was sequenced for a study of T cells in Graves' hyperthyroidism and ophthalmopathy. General observations from the study: From stable hyperthyroidism, ophthalmopathy was separated by a 13 V-J model. The blood repertoire included most of the expanded thyroid clonotypes above 0.001.

This clonotype was observed a few times. The antigen is unknown. The TCR beta CDR3 regions underwent amplification using RNA transcripts as the source. During a first-round RT-PCR of the TCR CDR3, the HTBI primer set was used. One entry per CDR3 protein results from TCRdb running MiXCR on the multiplex PCR reads. Of hundreds of thousands of distinct CDR3 sequences detected, approximately 17% appear once; the ten largest clones hold approximately 16%. V lost 0 bases and J lost 9; bases outside the gene matches: 11. This CDR3 comprises 16 residues. In germline, CDR1 is SGDLS, CDR2 YYNGEE. Exclusion of patients followed from uncontrolled infection, other autoimmune disease, pregnancy or lactation. Fresh peripheral blood, 9.5 to 10 ml of it, supplied the PBMCs.

Sequences were obtained from blood. This receptor was taken from a young woman with Graves' ophthalmopathy. The chain carries TRBV9 and TRBJ2-1, with TRBD1 identical over 8 bases. The CDR3 region is CASSVVQGAVGGEQFF. In DNA, the CDR3 is TGTGCCAGCAGCGTAGTTCAGGGGGCGGTTGGGGGTGAGCAGTTCTTC.